Below, 23 T cell receptor beta chains from the same sample are listed, as sequenced in a study of cytomegalovirus exposure and HLA in healthy donors. The PCR employed 60 Vbeta primers together with 13 Jbeta primers. Method: immunoSEQ multiplex PCR; TCRdb's copy keeps in-frame clones and lacks some. The table has fewer than 100,000 clones, roughly 80% seen once. The sample taken for sequencing was PBMCs. Every receptor here comes from a man aged 55 to 70 in good health and CMV-seropositive.

V and J are TRBV13 and TRBJ2-7, with TRBD2 matching 13 bases. Germline V gives CDR1 PRHDT, CDR2 FYEKMQ (reference sequence). The J segment lost 3 bases and the V segment lost 5 bases, leaving 10 bases of the junction unmatched. The CDR3 is made up of 17 amino acids. CDR3 protein: CASSPKTSGGPLYEQYF. CDR3 bases: TGTGCCAGCAGCCCTAAGACTAGCGGGGGGCCCCTCTACGAGCAGTACTTC.

The chain combines TRBV5-6 with TRBJ1-6; D gene unclear. CDR3 size: 15 residues. Germline loops: CDR1 SGHDT, CDR2 YYEEEE. V gave up 1 base and J gave up 6 bases, with 11 bases separating them. CDR3 in DNA: TGTGCCAGCAGCTTGATGATATCTAGTAATTCACCCCTCCACTTT. This sequence encodes CASSLMISSNSPLHF.

The rearrangement uses TRBV9 and TRBJ2-5, with a weak D call TRBD2 (7 bases). Germline V gene data show CDR1 as SGDLS and CDR2 as YYNGEE. There are 15 residues in the CDR3. The ends were cut back, 4 bases at V and 2 bases at J, with 15 bases in the middle. The CDR3: CASSKGGAVQETQYF. The CDR3 bases are TGTGCCAGCAGCAAAGGGGGGGCAGTACAAGAGACCCAGTACTTC. The full variable domain, completed using reference TRBV9 and TRBJ2-5, is DSGVTQTPKHLITATGQRVTLRCSPRSGDLSVYWYQQSLDQGLQFLIQYYNGEERAKGNILERFSAQQFPDLHSELNLSSLELGDSALYFCASSKGGAVQETQYFGPGTRLLVL.

V and J are TRBV9 and TRBJ1-6; 10 nucleotides agree with TRBD1. From germline, CDR1 is SGDLS and CDR2 YYNGEE. The length of the CDR3 is 14 residues. Trimming removed 3 bases from V and 9 bases from J; junction bases left unmatched: 3. The CDR3 protein is CASSDGTGASPLHF. CDR3 bases: TGTGCCAGCAGCGATGGGACAGGGGCTTCACCCCTCCACTTT.

The genes are TRBV18 and TRBJ2-6, with 7 positions matching TRBD1. CDR3 length equals 16 residues. J was trimmed by 1 base and V by 4 bases; bases with no gene match: 4. Germline V gene data show CDR1 as KGHSH and CDR2 as LQKENI. In DNA, the CDR3 is TGTGCCAGCTCACAACCGGGACAGTCTGGGGCCAACGTCCTGACTTTC. Translated: CASSQPGQSGANVLTF.

The chain combines TRBV10-1 with TRBJ1-3, with D hard to call. With 0 bases removed from V and 3 bases from J, the gap between germline ends came to 12 bases. This CDR3 comprises 16 residues. Germline CDR1 is WNHNN and CDR2 is SYGVQD (reference sequence). CDR3 coding DNA: TGCGCCAGCAGTGAGTCAAGGCAGGTCCTTGGAAACACCATATATTTT. It encodes CASSESRQVLGNTIYF.

This clone has a single count. This chain joins TRBV28 and TRBJ1-2, with 8 positions matching TRBD1. Germline-derived CDR1 and CDR2 are MDHEN and SYDVKM. This CDR3 region has 16 residues. With 5 bases clipped from V and 1 base from J, the junction kept 9 bases outside the gene matches. The CDR3 sequence: CASSGFGQGLNYGYTF. The CDR3 DNA reads as TGTGCCAGCAGTGGATTCGGACAGGGCCTTAACTATGGCTACACCTTC.

The chain links TRBV30 to TRBJ2-1, with a weak D call TRBD2 (6 bases). Germline V gives CDR1 GTSNPN, CDR2 SVGIG (reference sequence). The V gene lost 3 bases and the J gene lost 6 bases, with 15 bases spanning the gap. The CDR3 has 14 residues. Here the CDR3 DNA reads TGTGCCTGGAGCCGGGGACTCCCCGGCAATGAGCAGTTCTTC. Translating gives CAWSRGLPGNEQFF.

The genes are TRBV6-5 and TRBJ1-3; D unresolved. V shed 0 bases and J shed 0 bases, with 9 bases lying between them. This CDR3 is 16 amino acids long. CDR1 and CDR2 from the germline V gene are MNHEY and SVGAGI. In DNA form, the CDR3 reads TGTGCCAGCAGTTACTCGTGGGCAGACTCTGGAAACACCATATATTTT. It is translated as CASSYSWADSGNTIYF.

The genes are TRBV28 and TRBJ1-4; tentative D call: TRBD1 (5 bases). The CDR3 sequence is 15 residues long. V was clipped by 4 bases and J by 8 bases, with 17 bases between them. Germline V gene sequence: CDR1 MDHEN, CDR2 SYDVKM. The CDR3 coding sequence is TGTGCCAGCAGTTCCCCCGCCGGGGGGGACGAAAAACTGTTTTTT. The encoded protein is CASSSPAGGDEKLFF.

V and J are TRBV7-9 and TRBJ2-1; 9 bases agree with TRBD2. This CDR3 spans 16 amino acids. Germline CDR1 SEHNR, CDR2 FQNEAQ (reference sequence). With 3 bases clipped from V and 1 base from J, the junction kept 4 bases outside the gene matches. The CDR3 sequence: CASSLKSGGSYNEQFF. Written as DNA, the CDR3 is TGTGCCAGCAGCTTGAAAAGCGGGGGGTCCTACAATGAGCAGTTCTTC.

This chain links TRBV5-1 with TRBJ1-1; 8 positions match TRBD1. CDR1 is SGHRS and CDR2 is YFSETQ in the germline V gene. The CDR3 loop spans 14 amino acids. V was pared by 4 bases and J by 8 bases, with 10 bases of the junction left unmatched. As DNA, the CDR3 is TGCGCCAGCAGCCCGGGACAGGTACGTAGCGAAGCTTTCTTT. Translation gives CASSPGQVRSEAFF. The whole variable domain, filled in from reference TRBV5-1 and TRBJ1-1, reads KAGVTQTPRYLIKTRGQQVTLSCSPISGHRSVSWYQQTPGQGLQFLFEYFSETQRNKGNFPGRFSGRQFSNSRSEMNVSTLELGDSALYLCASSPGQVRSEAFFGQGTRLTVV.

The chain is built from TRBV7-9 and TRBJ2-1; D gene ambiguous. CDR1 and CDR2 (germline): SEHNR, FQNEAQ (reference sequence). The CDR3 extends over 14 amino acids. Trimming cost V 1 base and J 3 bases, with 7 bases left between them. The CDR3 loop reads CASSLGANYNEQFF. As DNA, the CDR3 is TGTGCCAGCAGCTTAGGCGCTAACTACAATGAGCAGTTCTTC.

V usage is TRBV11-2 and J usage is TRBJ1-6; D might be TRBD1 (6 bases). The germline V gene has CDR1 SGHAT and CDR2 FQNNGV. V was trimmed by 5 bases and J by 6 bases, leaving 17 bases between them. The CDR3 length is 16 residues. CDR3 region: CASSLWAGVSNSPLHF. The CDR3 DNA sequence: TGTGCCAGCAGCCTTTGGGCAGGGGTTAGTAATTCACCCCTCCACTTT.

This chain joins TRBV6-6 and TRBJ1-1; 7 bases agree with TRBD1. The CDR3 runs to 15 residues. V shed 6 bases and J 0 bases; nucleotides not matched to a gene: 7. The germline gives CDR1 MNHNY, CDR2 SVGAGI (reference sequence). CDR3 coding DNA: TGTGCCAGCAGCCCCCCACAGGGGATGAACACTGAAGCTTTCTTT. Residues: CASSPPQGMNTEAFF.

This chain connects TRBV18 to TRBJ2-5; TRBD1 agrees at 9 bases. V was clipped by 4 bases and J by 0 bases; unmatched bases: 6. The V gene's germline CDR1 is KGHSH and CDR2 LQKENI. The CDR3 spans 16 residues. The CDR3 here is CASSRPTGGNQETQYF. Written as DNA, the CDR3 is TGTGCCAGCTCACGACCTACAGGGGGCAACCAAGAGACCCAGTACTTC.

The chain uses TRBV4-1 and TRBJ2-7, with D possibly matching TRBD1 (6 bases). Between the trimmed V and J ends, which lost 4 bases and 3 bases, there was a span of 13 bases. The CDR3 has 14 amino acids. CDR1 is MGHRA, CDR2 YSYEKL, per germline. CDR3 DNA: TGCGCCAGCAGCCGAGTGGGACAAGGCTACGAGCAGTACTTC. Translated: CASSRVGQGYEQYF.

This clone was picked up a small number of times. The chain combines TRBV5-1 with TRBJ1-3; D gene uncertain. This CDR3 has 14 residues. Germline V lookup: CDR1 SGHRS, CDR2 YFSETQ. Trimming stripped 7 bases from V and 4 bases from J, with 15 bases between. Written as DNA, the CDR3 is TGCGCCAGCGCCGCGGATGCATCCGGAAACACCATATATTTT. Protein product: CASAADASGNTIYF.

V usage is TRBV7-9 and J usage is TRBJ2-3; 7 bases are a match to TRBD2. The ends lost 1 base at V and 5 bases at J; junction bases unmatched: 6. The CDR3 extends over 15 amino acids. CDR1 is SEHNR, CDR2 FQNEAQ, per germline (reference sequence). The CDR3 region is CASSLGGGSGDTQYF. CDR3 DNA sequence: TGTGCCAGCAGCTTAGGGGGGGGTTCAGGAGATACGCAGTATTTT.

The V and J genes are TRBV7-3 and TRBJ2-5; TRBD1 aligns across 9 bases. With V trimmed by 8 bases and J by 6 bases, 10 bases remained unmatched. The CDR3 runs to 14 residues. Germline V lookup: CDR1 SGHTA, CDR2 FQGTGA. The CDR3 DNA reads TGTGCCAGCTCACTGGGGGGACAGGGAAAGACCCAGTACTTC. This gives the protein CASSLGGQGKTQYF.

The V call is TRBV7-9, the J call TRBJ2-5; perhaps TRBD2 as D (5 bases). V was cut by 2 bases and J by 11 bases, with 15 bases left in between. The CDR3 covers 13 residues. Per the germline V gene, CDR1 is SEHNR and CDR2 is FQNEAQ (reference sequence). The CDR3 here is CASSLRGPIEQYF. CDR3 bases: TGTGCCAGCAGCTTACGCGGGCCTATTGAGCAGTACTTC.

The chain has TRBV7-8 and TRBJ1-2; TRBD1 matches at 10 bases. Germline trimming cut 4 bases from V and 6 bases from J; bases unmatched to any gene: 14. The CDR3 totals 17 residues. Germline V CDR1 and CDR2: SGHVS, FQNEAQ. The CDR3, as DNA: TGTGCCAGCAGCTCTGCCCTGGGACAGGGGAGAAAGAATGGCTACACCTTC. Amino acid sequence: CASSSALGQGRKNGYTF.

The chain couples TRBV5-1 to TRBJ2-4, with D possibly being TRBD2 (5 bases). This CDR3 is 16 amino acids long. From germline, CDR1 is SGHRS and CDR2 YFSETQ. Trimming shortened V by 2 bases and J by 1 base, and 13 bases separated the two germline ends. The CDR3 DNA sequence: TGCGCCAGCAGCTTTGGAACGGGGATGGCCAAAAACATTCAGTACTTC. Protein sequence: CASSFGTGMAKNIQYF.